This T cell receptor (beta chain) comes out of a study of blood T cell repertoires in COVID-19. Whole-study context: From T cells, B-cell-depleted T cells, or PBMCs came the material, which was cDNA or gDNA.

Clones were read by immunoSEQ multiplex PCR, and TCRdb kept only the in-frame ones, dropping some. The sample contains roughly 200,000 clones, about 77% of which appear only once. This CDR3 contains 15 residues. Germline values: CDR1 LGHDT, CDR2 YNNKEL (reference sequence). V dropped 1 base and J dropped 9 bases, with 13 bases sitting between them. The receptor was isolated from a woman aged 80 or older with active or convalescent COVID-19. J is TRBJ1-6 and V is TRBV3-1 (or the pseudogene TRBV3-2), with D possibly being TRBD1 (6 bases). Specimen: peripheral blood. CDR3 protein: CASSQVYRVGSPLHF. The CDR3 DNA sequence: TGTGCCAGCAGCCAAGTTTACAGGGTCGGTTCACCCCTCCACTTT.